Following are 18 T cell receptor beta chains from one sample sequenced in a study of shared clonotypes between healthy human individuals. Generated by immunoSEQ multiplex PCR, the TCRdb table keeps only in-frame clones and is missing some. The sample holds around 690,000 clones, about 92% seen once. Input material: memory CD8+ T cells from PBMCs. Subset denoted: CD45RO+ cells pooled with CCR7-negative TemRA cells. These receptors were collected from a man younger than 35 in good health. Some clones in this sample may be carry-over from other donors' samples.

The DNA of the CDR3 is TGCGCCAGCAGCACGGACCCCAGCCTACCCTACAATGAGCAGTTCTTC. Translating gives CASSTDPSLPYNEQFF. This sequence joins TRBV5-1 and TRBJ2-1; D gene unclear. Deletions cut 4 bases from V and 2 bases from J, with 16 bases between. Per the germline V gene, CDR1 is SGHRS and CDR2 is YFSETQ. The CDR3 sequence is 16 residues long.

V usage is TRBV11-1 and J usage is TRBJ2-1, with D possibly being TRBD2 (5 bases). The length of the CDR3 is 15 residues. Germline CDR1 reads SGHAT; CDR2 reads FQDESV (reference sequence). The V and J ends lost 0 bases and 8 bases respectively, with 14 bases between them. The CDR3 DNA follows: TGTGCCAGCAGCTTAGCGGGAGTGTACCCACATGAGCAGTTCTTC. Its protein product is CASSLAGVYPHEQFF.

This chain links TRBV18 with TRBJ1-2, with a possible D match to TRBD1 (5 bases). The CDR3 is made up of 16 amino acids. V shed 2 bases and J shed 4 bases, with 17 bases lying between them. Germline V gene lookup returns CDR1 KGHSH and CDR2 LQKENI. In nucleotides, the CDR3 is TGTGCCAGCTCACCAGCTAAGGGGACGGATTTCTATGGCTACACCTTC. It yields the protein CASSPAKGTDFYGYTF.

This chain links TRBV6-5 with TRBJ2-5, with TRBD1 as a possible D gene (6 bases). The germline CDR1 and CDR2 sequences are MNHEY and SVGAGI. Trimming shortened V by 2 bases and J by 1 base, and 11 bases separated the two germline ends. The CDR3 runs 15 residues. CDR3 loop: CASSYLGQTQETQYF. In DNA, the CDR3 is TGTGCCAGCAGTTACCTCGGACAGACCCAAGAGACCCAGTACTTC.

V gene TRBV7-9 combines with J gene TRBJ2-6; no definite D call. Germline V CDR1 and CDR2: SEHNR, FQNEAQ (reference sequence). V lost 5 bases and J lost 4, with 21 bases in between. This CDR3 is built from 18 residues. Written as DNA, the CDR3 is TGTGCCAGCAGCCAACCCGGGCCCCAAGACACCGGGGCCAACGTCCTGACTTTC. Translated: CASSQPGPQDTGANVLTF.

V usage is TRBV23-1 and J usage is TRBJ1-2; TRBD1 might be the D (5 bases). TRBV23-1 is identified as an open reading frame with a role that is uncertain. This CDR3 spans 17 amino acids. V was cut by 0 bases and J by 3 bases, with 17 bases left in between. CDR3 region: CASSQSPHMRTYYGYTF. As DNA, the CDR3 is TGCGCCAGCAGTCAATCCCCCCATATGAGGACATACTATGGCTACACCTTC.

The chain combines TRBV13 with TRBJ2-1; TRBD1 is a possible D gene (5 bases). Germline-derived CDR1 and CDR2 are PRHDT and FYEKMQ (reference sequence). The ends were cut back, 8 bases at V and 3 bases at J, with 17 bases in the middle. The CDR3 runs to 15 residues. CDR3: CASWSRVDLYNEQFF. The CDR3 DNA follows: TGTGCCAGCTGGTCCAGGGTCGACCTCTACAATGAGCAGTTCTTC.

The chain combines TRBV5-6 with TRBJ2-3; D possibly corresponds to TRBD1 (7 bases). Germline assignment: CDR1 SGHDT and CDR2 YYEEEE. The V gene lost 3 bases and the J gene lost 0 bases, with 17 bases spanning the gap. The CDR3 spans 17 residues. CDR3 nucleotides: TGTGCCAGCAGCTGGGGGGACAGCCTACCTAGCACAGATACGCAGTATTTT. Amino acids: CASSWGDSLPSTDTQYF.

This chain's CDR3 is CASSSDRGPPYNEQFF. CDR3 nucleotides: TGTGCCAGCAGCTCGGACAGGGGCCCCCCCTACAATGAGCAGTTCTTC. This sequence joins TRBV11-3 and TRBJ2-1; 9 bases fit TRBD1. The V segment lost 4 bases and the J segment 2 bases; nucleotides outside the gene matches: 6. The germline V gene has CDR1 SGHNT and CDR2 YENEEA. The CDR3 spans 16 residues.

This sequence joins TRBV4-1 and TRBJ2-5; no clear D gene. V was shortened by 0 bases and J by 5 bases, with 7 bases between the two germline ends. CDR3 length: 13 amino acids. Germline CDR1 reads MGHRA; CDR2 reads YSYEKL. The CDR3 bases are TGCGCCAGCAGCCAAGATCCCGGGGAGACCCAGTACTTC. Its protein product is CASSQDPGETQYF.

V usage is TRBV27 and J usage is TRBJ1-1; perhaps TRBD1 as D (6 bases). The CDR3 contains 15 residues. CDR1 and CDR2 from the germline V gene are MNHEY and SMNVEV (reference sequence). V was clipped by 6 bases and J by 0 bases, with 14 bases between them. CDR3 sequence: CASRRGRYLNTEAFF. The CDR3 DNA is TGTGCCAGCAGACGGGGGCGCTATCTGAACACTGAAGCTTTCTTT.

This clone was counted once. This CDR3 is also generated by other DNA sequences in the sample. V is TRBV5-1 and J is TRBJ1-1; possible D gene TRBD1, 6 bases. Per the germline V gene, CDR1 is SGHRS and CDR2 is YFSETQ. This CDR3 has 14 residues. V was cut by 0 bases and J by 4 bases, with 10 bases left in between. CDR3 sequence (DNA): TGCGCCAGCAGCTTGGTAGGGGGAGGCACTGAAGCTTTCTTT. It yields the protein CASSLVGGGTEAFF.

In nucleotides, the CDR3 is TGTGCCAGCAGCCCTGACGTGCGTAATGAGCAGTTCTTC. This codes for CASSPDVRNEQFF. The rearrangement links TRBV6-6 to TRBJ2-1; no reliable D call. CDR3 length equals 13 residues. V was trimmed by 6 bases and J by 7 bases, leaving 13 bases between them. Germline V gives CDR1 MNHNY, CDR2 SVGAGI (reference sequence).

Turning to this clone: The missing conserved phenylalanine or tryptophan at the end of this CDR3 makes a read error likely. The chain is built from TRBV5-4 and TRBJ2-2; 13 bases fit TRBD2. CDR1 and CDR2 (germline): SGHNT, YYREEE (reference sequence). The CDR3 runs 16 residues. Trimming at V came to 0 bases and at J to 8 bases, leaving 4 bases not matched to a gene. CDR3: CASSLGLAGGRGELFL. The CDR3 coding sequence is TGTGCCAGCAGCTTGGGACTAGCGGGAGGCAGGGGGGAGCTGTTTCTT.

Concerning this clone itself: Other nucleotide sequences from this sample produce the same CDR3. V usage is TRBV6-5 and J usage is TRBJ2-7; D remains ambiguous. Germline CDR1 is MNHEY and CDR2 is SVGAGI. The V end was cut by 2 bases, the J end by 2 bases, with 7 bases between. CDR3 size: 13 residues. The CDR3 region is CASSYDGTYEQYF. CDR3 sequence (DNA): TGTGCCAGCAGTTACGACGGAACCTACGAGCAGTACTTC.

This sequence joins TRBV30 and TRBJ2-7; 10 bases agree with TRBD1. Trimming removed 3 bases from V and 3 bases from J; junction bases left unmatched: 5. The germline gives CDR1 GTSNPN, CDR2 SVGIG (reference sequence). The CDR3 spans 14 residues. CDR3 amino acids: CAWRGDRGGYEQYF. CDR3 sequence (DNA): TGTGCCTGGAGGGGGGACAGGGGTGGCTACGAGCAGTACTTC.

As concerns this clone: Additional DNA sequences in this sample encode the identical CDR3. V usage is TRBV7-2 and J usage is TRBJ1-5, with 9 bases fitting TRBD1. Trimming at V came to 4 bases and at J to 2 bases, leaving 3 bases not matched to a gene. The CDR3 totals 15 residues. Germline CDR1 and CDR2: SGHTA and FQGNSA. CDR3 sequence: CASSSGQGGNQPQHF. In nucleotides, the CDR3 is TGTGCCAGCAGCTCGGGACAGGGCGGCAATCAGCCCCAGCATTTT.

The chain carries TRBV7-9 and TRBJ1-1; no reliable D call. This CDR3 is 16 amino acids long. Germline V gene lookup returns CDR1 SEHNR and CDR2 FQNEAQ (reference sequence). The V and J ends lost 4 bases and 5 bases respectively, with 20 bases between them. The CDR3: CASSYTGEGAGTEAFF. CDR3 nucleotide sequence: TGTGCCAGCAGCTATACCGGGGAGGGCGCGGGGACTGAAGCTTTCTTT.